A selection of T cell receptor beta chains follows, all from one sample in a study of cytomegalovirus exposure and HLA in healthy donors. The table came from immunoSEQ multiplex PCR; TCRdb's copy has only in-frame clones and leaves some out. The sample gives roughly 100,000 clones, about 85% of which show up once; less than 5% is in the top ten. The sample consisted of PBMCs. These receptors were taken from a man aged 30 to 45 in good health and CMV-seronegative. CDR3s include the opening cysteine and the closing phenylalanine or tryptophan. Fields, in order: V gene, CDR3 protein.

V gene: TRBV10-3; CDR3 protein: CAISANRGGYTF
V gene: TRBV27; CDR3 protein: CASSLSREGVNEQFF
V gene: TRBV29-1; CDR3 protein: CSVVDRGLAHRGGSYEQYF
V gene: TRBV28; CDR3 protein: CASSGGQGGNGYTF
V gene: TRBV6-5; CDR3 protein: CASSDRYEQYF
V gene: TRBV28; CDR3 protein: CASSLGGEQYF
V gene: TRBV27; CDR3 protein: CASSFAGPGDTQYF
V gene: TRBV28; CDR3 protein: CASSLLTAQGQYF
V gene: TRBV28; CDR3 protein: CASSLLRAEGMNTEAFF
V gene: TRBV29-1; CDR3 protein: CSVRSSRSRYTDTQYF
V gene: TRBV4-2; CDR3 protein: CASSQDLVLNTGELFF
V gene: TRBV5-1; CDR3 protein: CASSPAPKGAYEQYF
V gene: TRBV11-3; CDR3 protein: CASSPTSGKWYEQFF
V gene: TRBV28; CDR3 protein: CASSLWSQARPEQFF
V gene: TRBV6-5; CDR3 protein: CASSYAAEYNEQFF
V gene: TRBV5-4; CDR3 protein: CASSPSTATNEKLFF
V gene: TRBV5-1; CDR3 protein: CASRSRGGGDQETQYF
V gene: TRBV2; CDR3 protein: CASRLDRGSQETQYF
V gene: TRBV7-2; CDR3 protein: CASSVTGGFGYTF
V gene: TRBV7-8; CDR3 protein: CASSPQGGVRVKLFF
V gene: TRBV11-1; CDR3 protein: CASSLGLADQETQYF